This paragraph reports one T cell receptor (beta chain). Its antigen is as yet unknown. This sample was taken from a study of brain metastases from non-small cell lung cancer. Study conclusions and caveats: Compared with primary tumors, brain metastases showed less T-cell infiltration.

Data came from immunoSEQ multiplex PCR; TCRdb stores just in-frame clones and leaves some out. The sample has several thousand clones, about 79% seen once. CDR1 SEHNR and CDR2 FQNEAQ come from the germline V gene (reference sequence). This CDR3 contains 15 residues. Trimming took 0 bases from V and 3 from J, leaving 11 bases between them. The chain recombines TRBV7-9 with TRBJ1-2; D gene ambiguous. This clonotype was sampled from a donor over 35 with non-small cell lung cancer. The material sequenced was primary lung tumor tissue. The CDR3 DNA is TGTGCCAGCAGCTTAGCGCGAGACCGCGACTATGGCTACACCTTC. Translating gives CASSLARDRDYGYTF.